Listed below are T cell receptor beta chains from one sample, sequenced in a study of beta chain features in type 1 diabetes. Profiling relied on immunoSEQ multiplex PCR, and the TCRdb table lists in-frame clones only, not all of them. The data contain hundreds of thousands of clones, roughly a sixth of them seen just once; the ten biggest clones take up more than 0.08%. The sample was naive CD4+ T cells from blood. These receptors were obtained from a man younger than 30 in good health. Each CDR3 is given with its conserved first and last residue. A D gene is named only where the DNA matches it firmly. Clone size appears in some rows only: once, few, many, or a class for an expanded clone.

>.|TRBJ2-7|TRBV14|.
TGTGCCAGCAGCCAACCCAGGTACGAGCAGTACTTC
CASSQPRYEQYF
>few|TRBJ1-3|TRBV7-9|.
TGTGCCAGCACCCCCGAACGGTGGGTTGGAAACACCATATATTTT
CASTPERWVGNTIYF
>few|TRBJ2-1|TRBV4-3|.
TGCGCCAGCAGCCAAGAGCCCCATCAGGGAAATGAGCAGTTCTTC
CASSQEPHQGNEQFF
>.|TRBJ2-6|TRBV6-5|.
TGTGCCAGCTGCAGGGGTGGGGCCAACGTCCTGACTTTC
CASCRGGANVLTF
>few|TRBJ2-5|TRBV11-2|.
TGTGCCAGCAGCGCCGGGGGTCAAGAGACCCAGTACTTC
CASSAGGQETQYF
>few|TRBJ1-3|TRBV28|.
TGTGCCAGCATCCCGGGCCGGGGCGAGGGAAACACCATATATTTT
CASIPGRGEGNTIYF
>few|TRBJ2-7|TRBV7-2|.
TGTGCCAGCAGCTTAGGAGGAGGTAGCTCCTACGAGCAGTACTTC
CASSLGGGSSYEQYF
>.|TRBJ2-7|TRBV9|.
TGTGCCAGCAGCGAACAGGTGCTCGCCTACGAGCAGTACTTC
CASSEQVLAYEQYF
>.|TRBJ1-2|TRBV7-9|.
TGTGCCAGCAGCGCGACAGGAGGACATGGCTACACCTTC
CASSATGGHGYTF
>.|TRBJ2-7|TRBV27|TRBD2
TGTGCCAGCAGTTTATCGCCCAGCGGGGCATGGAGGTTC
CASSLSPSGAWRF
>few|TRBJ1-2|TRBV10-3|TRBD1
TGTGCCATCAGTTCCGGACAGGGTGGCTATGGCTACACCTTC
CAISSGQGGYGYTF
>.|TRBJ1-3|TRBV5-1|TRBD1
TGCGCCAGCAGCAACGGGGACAGCCGTCCCCGGTCTGGAAACACCATATATTTT
CASSNGDSRPRSGNTIYF
>few|TRBJ2-2|TRBV14|.
TGTGCCAGCAGCCAACAAGCGGTTTCCGGCGGGGAGCTGTTTTTT
CASSQQAVSGGELFF
>.|TRBJ2-7|TRBV4-3|.
TGCGCCAGCAGCAAAGGAAAAGACAGGTCGAACTCCTACGAGCAGTACTTC
CASSKGKDRSNSYEQYF
>few|TRBJ2-7|TRBV5-1|TRBD1
TGCGCCAGCAGCTTGGCCAGGGACAGCGCCTACGAGCAGTACTTC
CASSLARDSAYEQYF
>.|TRBJ2-2|TRBV27|.
TGTGCCAGCACGTTGATTGCGAACACCGGGGAGCTGTTTTTT
CASTLIANTGELFF
>.|TRBJ1-5|TRBV4-2|TRBD1
TGTGCCAGCAGCCAAGACCCCCAGGGAAACAGGGGGAAACAGCCCCAGCATTTT
CASSQDPQGNRGKQPQHF
>.|TRBJ1-1|TRBV4-3|.
TGCGCCAGCAGCCAAGCCCCGGCGGGGCACTCCTCGGCTGAAGCTTTCTTT
CASSQAPAGHSSAEAFF
>few|TRBJ2-6|TRBV9|.
TGTGCCAGCAGCGTAGAGGCTTCCTCTGGGGCCAACGTCCTGACTTTC
CASSVEASSGANVLTF
>few|TRBJ2-6|TRBV5-1|.
TGCGCCAGCAGCTTGGGGCCTGGGGCCAACGTCCTGACTTTC
CASSLGPGANVLTF
>.|TRBJ2-7|TRBV7-2|.
TGTGCCAGCAGCTTACCCACAGAATACCAATCAGAGGGGGGCTACGAGCAGTACTTC
CASSLPTEYQSEGGYEQYF
>.|TRBJ2-2|TRBV2|.
TGTGCCAGCAGGCTGACGGGCACCGGGGAGCTGTTTTTT
CASRLTGTGELFF